This T cell receptor beta chain was captured in a study of cytomegalovirus exposure and HLA in healthy donors (dated by TCRdb to 2015 to 2018). Context from the whole study: An earlier analysis of approximately 640 of the donors reported about 250 Gb of sequence data and more than 90 million unique TCR beta sequences from about 179 million T cells. Roughly 5 DR-DQ haplotypes were treated as single units for association and clustering because of strong linkage in the cohort. In an earlier analysis of 587 of the donors, high-throughput TCR beta sequencing was used to judge whether each TCR beta V gene segment behaved as functional or pseudogenic. The study aimed to test whether cataloging public T cell receptors could reveal signatures of past pathogen exposure. A later analysis re-examined previously published TCR beta repertoires from over 500 donors and added high-resolution HLA genotyping to investigate patterns of TCR occurrence. Across approximately 420 genotyped donors of the cohort, an average of about 220,000 unique TCR beta nucleotide sequences per donor were sequenced, and 15% to 20% of those sequences were non-productive. All discovery cohort repertoires had been generated on a single sequencing platform. In the later analysis, no new phenotypic data were used to find candidate immune exposures; instead, reliance was placed on TCR beta sequences and their occurrence across donors. Using immunosequencing, the study profiled T cell repertoires from roughly 650 subjects and related those repertoires to cytomegalovirus serostatus. The study combined high-throughput TCR immunosequencing, statistical association of individual TCRs with disease status, and machine learning to predict cytomegalovirus infection status. In addition to the first cohort of 650 to 750 subjects, a separate validation cohort of approximately 110 different subjects was used. Of the 398 genotyped donors, 65% to 90% were placed in the genetic ancestry cluster associated with self-reported Caucasian donors. An early release covering roughly 600 HLA-typed donors comprised approximately 300 gigabases of sequencing data and tens of millions of unique TCR sequences. The number of typed donors differed by locus: about 620-640 for A, B, C, DRB1 and DQB1; approximately 530 for DQA1; approximately 600 for DPA1; and about 470 for DPB1. HLA typing covered class I and class II loci at four-digit resolution. In a later genetic analysis, genome-wide SNP genotypes for about three fifths of the roughly 670 donors were used, and that subset was treated as a discovery cohort. Alongside the repertoire data, information on donor age, sex, ethnicity and CMV serostatus was compiled. The paper's findings and limits, for the study overall: An association between a missense DCLRE1C variant and V-gene and J-gene trimming of TCR beta chains was found in a later genetic analysis and replicated in an independent cohort. Fewer than 20 rarely observed V segments, including chromosome 9 orphons, were excluded from the earlier analysis of 550 to 700 of the donors because counts were too low. In the study, some 160 TCR beta chains were listed as associated with cytomegalovirus. In a later analysis, HLA-associated TCR beta chains were found to be more clonally expanded and to have lower generation probabilities than equally common non-associated chains. Only TCR beta chains were sequenced in this cohort, and the absence of alpha or paired-chain data limited detectable features. Specific HLA alleles were associated with around 18,000 TCR beta sequences at a false discovery rate of 0.05 in a later analysis. According to the authors, the approach could potentially be generalized to other disease states and immunological phenotypes. A further reported finding was that TCR beta sequences accurately predicted the HLA-A and HLA-B alleles for most subjects in the first cohort. In a later analysis, TCR association rates were found to vary across HLA loci, with the most associated TCRs seen for DRB1 alleles and the fewest for HLA-C alleles. Because the 87-base-pair reads could not distinguish some IMGT-functional V segments, including TRBV6-2 and TRBV6-3, those segments were excluded. In both the original and validation cohorts, the classifier was reported to diagnose cytomegalovirus status with high specificity and sensitivity. A later analysis found that most CMV-associated TCR beta chains appeared HLA-restricted, with HLA associations seemingly driven largely by CMV exposure. Several of the top co-occurrence clusters appeared to be linked to parvovirus B19, influenza, CMV and Epstein-Barr virus, according to a later analysis. Linkage disequilibrium might explain the correlated functional status among segregating V segments, but an unknown experimental factor could not be ruled out. The presence/absence analyses assumed that sequencing depth was roughly uniform across donors, and that assumption may not be true. Assigning TCR associations to individual alleles was difficult when HLA alleles, especially DR and DQ, strongly co-occurred. Because some donors lacked HLA typing at each locus, the association tests relied only on the typed subset. For the cohort, immune exposure information was limited to CMV serostatus. Three of the identified cytomegalovirus-associated TCR beta chains were confirmed in vitro to be specific for cytomegalovirus antigens. Broadly in line with IMGT annotations, most TCR beta V segments showed up in productive rearrangements about 87% or about 30% of the time in an earlier analysis of 587 of the donors. The sequencing pipeline was judged likely to have produced a cluster of highly shared sequence variants as a technical artifact. According to a later genetic analysis, donors in an Asian-associated ancestry cluster had fewer N-insertions in productive TCRs than the approximately 710-donor mean. Most TCR sequences were seen in very few donors, while some public TCRs were found in many individuals.

For CDR1 and CDR2, the germline V gene lists MNHEY and SVGAGI. At the junction V is shortened by 5 bases and J by 3 bases; bases outside the gene matches: 5. The CDR3 runs 14 residues from the cysteine to the phenylalanine. Only the CDR3 DNA is retained, 42 bases long and in frame from the first base. The cohort consisted of some 730 healthy bone marrow donors. At the time of sampling, all cohort members were nominally healthy, though unrecorded immune exposures were likely present. The donor tested CMV seronegative and was one of the 352 seronegative cohort members. Each donor provided a peripheral blood sample, and peripheral blood mononuclear cells were used for TCR beta sequencing. The Qiagen DNeasy Blood Extraction Kit was used to extract genomic DNA from the blood cell samples. A word on this clone: Its antigen is unknown. Qualities for individual bases were not recorded, and no much larger clone is one base off.

Library creation used the immunoSEQ multiplex PCR assay. For the multiplex PCR, a mixture combining 60 forward primers for TCR Vbeta segments and 13 reverse primers for TCR Jbeta segments was used. A multiplex PCR assay on genomic DNA amplified the CDR3 region of rearranged TCR beta genes. The amplified TCR beta libraries were sequenced on the Illumina HiSeq System as 87-base-pair reads. The authors processed their data as follows. A later analysis tallied roughly 76 million unique TCR beta chains across the 666 repertoires, and some 10 million of those chains were shared by two or more donors. To remove PCR and sequencing errors, raw reads were error-corrected and collapsed into unique sequences using a nearest-neighbor algorithm that merged closely related sequences. Alignment of CDR3 sequences to IMGT reference sequences was used to assign V, D and J gene segments. Each retained sequence needed at least a six-nucleotide match to both a V gene segment and a J gene segment. A rearrangement was called productive if the CDR3 had no stop codons and remained in frame with V and J, and every other rearrangement was called non-productive. CDR3 was defined according to IMGT convention as the region running from the second conserved V-encoded cysteine to the conserved J-encoded phenylalanine. The earlier analysis of around 640 of the donors excluded sequences that lacked an unambiguous match to a single V gene segment. An earlier analysis of over 450 of the donors classified V segments as functional when productive rearrangements were above 56.7% and as segregating when the standard deviation between donors was above 5%. To diagnose cytomegalovirus status from the catalog of TCR beta chain sequences, a statistical classification framework was built. In a later analysis, V and J genes were assigned by comparing TCR nucleotide sequences against IMGT/GENE-DB human TR gene sequences. In a later analysis, CDR3 sequences and most-parsimonious VDJ recombination scenarios were assigned using the TCRdist pipeline. In a later analysis, each TCR beta chain was defined by its CDR3 amino acid sequence together with its V-gene family, and reads without a unique V-gene family were excluded. As a way to deal with suspected cross-contamination and a sequencing artifact, a later analysis dropped 500 to 700 nucleotide sequences that were highly shared and had low generation probability. In a later analysis, a clonal expansion index for each public chain was calculated from normalized within-repertoire ranks of inferred template counts. In a later analysis, generation probabilities were computed using a VDJ recombination model fitted to out-of-frame rearrangements, and the results were checked against IGoR. In a later analysis, hypergeometric tests were used to score TCR-TCR, TCR-HLA and TCR-CMV co-occurrence, with a repertoire-size bias correction applied to TCR pairs. To estimate false discovery rates, a later analysis permuted the HLA or CMV assignments 20 times. In a later analysis, co-occurring TCRs were grouped with DBSCAN, and TCRdist sequence similarity was added when clustering was performed within HLA-allele-positive subsets. For co-occurrence clustering, repertoires with fewer than 30,000 or more than 120,000 public chains were excluded, along with 4 to 6 repertoires with anomalous nucleotide sharing. TCRdb took over this immuneACCESS table, retaining in-frame rearrangements with V and J assigned. Such tables are incomplete; in checked studies, under half of the missing clones stem from an unresolved V gene, and the remainder is unexplained. V and J calls plus clone size are reproduced from that table; the DNA served to infer D and trimming. Here the sample has 110,000 or so clones; 65% to 80% occur a single time. The ten top clones hold roughly 2.5% of the sample.

The clonotype originates from a female donor in good health and CMV-seronegative. The sequencing sample was made of PBMCs. The sequence joins TRBV6-5 to TRBJ1-1; 8 middle bases align to TRBD1. The CDR3 region reads CASSHGQGYTEAFF. The DNA is TGTGCCAGCAGTCACGGACAGGGATACACTGAAGCTTTCTTT.